Listed below are T cell receptor beta chains from one sample, sequenced in a study of Graves' ophthalmopathy and Graves' hyperthyroidism. Using its own MiXCR run on the multiplex PCR reads, TCRdb lists one record per CDR3 protein. The sample has 1 million to 1.3 million distinct CDR3 sequences; about 35% are singletons. The sequencing sample was made of peripheral blood or thyroid tissue (not recorded which). The receptors shown here come from an adult man with Graves' hyperthyroidism. The CDR3 runs from the conserved cysteine through the conserved F or W. The D gene is left open where the match is weak. Size tells how often a clone was seen (once, few, many) or the class of an expanded clone, and some rows leave it out.

J gene | D gene | clone size | V gene | CDR3 length | CDR3 DNA | CDR3 protein
TRBJ2-2 | NA | NA | TRBV9 | 17 | TGTGCCAGCAGCTTAGACAGGACACACCAGAACACCGGGGAGCTGTTTTTT | CASSLDRTHQNTGELFF
TRBJ1-1 | NA | NA | TRBV6-5 | 14 | TGTGCCAGCAGGAAAAATGGGTTGGGCACTGAAGCTTTCTTT | CASRKNGLGTEAFF
TRBJ1-2 | TRBD1 | many | TRBV10-3 | 12 | TGTGCCACAACAGGGGTCGGAGCTGGCTACACCTTC | CATTGVGAGYTF
TRBJ2-7 | NA | NA | TRBV20-1 | 13 | TGCAGTGCTAGGGAGGGGATTACCTACGAGCAGTACTTC | CSAREGITYEQYF
TRBJ2-7 | NA | many | TRBV7-8 | 15 | TGTGCCAGCAGCGATCTTGGGGTTGCTCGTCGGGAGCAGTACTTC | CASSDLGVARREQYF
TRBJ2-7 | TRBD1 | NA | TRBV6-1 | 16 | TGTGCCAGCAGTAGGAGTACGTCCGGGACAGAGTACGAGCAGTACTTC | CASSRSTSGTEYEQYF
TRBJ1-4 | NA | few | TRBV6-6 | 14 | TGTGCCAGCGGGAAGACGGTGGGAAGCGAAAAACTGTTTTTT | CASGKTVGSEKLFF
TRBJ1-2 | NA | NA | TRBV2 | 13 | TGTGCCAGCAGTCGGAACGGGGAGAATGGCTACACCTTC | CASSRNGENGYTF
TRBJ2-5 | NA | many | TRBV7-2 | 14 | TGTGCCAGCAGCTTATACAGTTACCAAGAGACCCAGTACTTC | CASSLYSYQETQYF
TRBJ1-1 | NA | NA | TRBV7-2 | 16 | TGTGCCAGCAGCTTTCTAGCAGGGGTCATGAACACTGAAGCTTTCTTT | CASSFLAGVMNTEAFF
TRBJ2-3 | TRBD1 | NA | TRBV15 | 16 | TGTGCCACCAGCACAGGGGGATCGGGGAGAGCAGATACGCAGTATTTT | CATSTGGSGRADTQYF
TRBJ2-7 | NA | few | TRBV7-3 | 15 | TGCGCCAGCAGCCAAGATTCGACGGACTCCTACGAGCAGTACTTC | CASSQDSTDSYEQYF
TRBJ1-1 | NA | NA | TRBV10-3 | 15 | TGTGCCATCACCTCGGGGGGGAGGTTCGGCACTGAAGCTTTCTTT | CAITSGGRFGTEAFF
TRBJ1-3 | NA | NA | TRBV20-1 | 15 | TGCAGTGCTAGAGATACCAGCTTCTCTGGAAACACCATATATTTT | CSARDTSFSGNTIYF
TRBJ2-2 | TRBD1 | NA | TRBV12-3/TRBV12-4 | 17 | TGTGCCAGCAGCTACCCCCGACAGGGACCCAACACCGGGGAGCTGTTTTTT | CASSYPRQGPNTGELFF
TRBJ2-5 | NA | few | TRBV5-5 | 14 | TGTGCCAGCAGCTTCGGCGTCGGGCAAGAGACCCAGTACTTC | CASSFGVGQETQYF
TRBJ2-7 | TRBD1 | many | TRBV20-1 | 12 | TGCAGTGCTAGAAGGGACAGAGGCGAGCAGTACTTC | CSARRDRGEQYF
TRBJ1-6 | NA | many | TRBV28 | 14 | TGTGCCAGCAGTTTGGCGTCGTCGGGTTCACCCCTCCACTTT | CASSLASSGSPLHF
TRBJ1-2 | NA | NA | TRBV29-1 | 10 | TGCAGCGTTGTCGAGAACACTGAAGCTTTC | CSVVENTEAF